This TCR beta chain appears in the sequencing data of a study of immune cell composition in non-small cell lung cancer. General study results and limits: Smoking pack-years did not significantly correlate with tumour TCR-beta clonality.

A word on this clone: What it recognizes is unknown.

TCRdb's table, derived via immunoSEQ multiplex PCR, lists solely in-frame clones and lacks some. The data show approximately 3,100 clones, over 75% seen once. The V and J ends lost 8 bases and 6 bases, in that order; junction bases with no gene match: 6. The CDR3 runs 13 residues. Germline-derived CDR1 and CDR2 are ENHRY and SYGVKD. These data were also reused for a study on CD4 T cells in lung cancer.

The V gene is TRBV10-3, the J gene TRBJ1-2; the match to TRBD1 covers 10 bases. Sequencing was performed on lung tumor tissue. The clonotype originates from a human donor with non-small cell lung cancer. CDR3 bases: TGTGCCATCGGGGGAGGACAGGGGGATGGCTACACCTTC. This gives the protein CAIGGGQGDGYTF.